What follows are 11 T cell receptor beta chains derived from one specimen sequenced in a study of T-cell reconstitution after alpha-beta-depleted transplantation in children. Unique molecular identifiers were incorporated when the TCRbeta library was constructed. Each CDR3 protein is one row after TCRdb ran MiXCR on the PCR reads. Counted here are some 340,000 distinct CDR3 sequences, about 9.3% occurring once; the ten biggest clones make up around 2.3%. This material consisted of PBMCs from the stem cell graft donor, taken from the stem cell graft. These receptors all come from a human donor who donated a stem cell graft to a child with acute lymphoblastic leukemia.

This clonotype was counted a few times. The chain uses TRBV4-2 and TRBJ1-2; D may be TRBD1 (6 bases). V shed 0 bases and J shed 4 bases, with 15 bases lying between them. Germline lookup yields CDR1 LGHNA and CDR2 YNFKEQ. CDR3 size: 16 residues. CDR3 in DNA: TGTGCCAGCAGCCAAGATTACGACAGGACTCTCTATGGCTACACCTTC. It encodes CASSQDYDRTLYGYTF.

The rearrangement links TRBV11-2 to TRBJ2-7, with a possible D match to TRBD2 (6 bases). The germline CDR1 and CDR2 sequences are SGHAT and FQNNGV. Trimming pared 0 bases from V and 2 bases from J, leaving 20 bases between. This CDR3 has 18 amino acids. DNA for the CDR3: TGTGCCAGCAGCTTAGAACTCCGGGAGAAGATGACCCCCTACGAGCAGTACTTC. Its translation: CASSLELREKMTPYEQYF.

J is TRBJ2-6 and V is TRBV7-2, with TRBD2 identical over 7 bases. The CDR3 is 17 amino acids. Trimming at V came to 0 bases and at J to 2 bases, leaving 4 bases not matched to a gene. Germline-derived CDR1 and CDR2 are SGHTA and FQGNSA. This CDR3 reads CASSLAVGGTGANVLTF. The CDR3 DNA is TGTGCCAGCAGCTTAGCTGTGGGGGGGACTGGGGCCAACGTCCTGACTTTC.

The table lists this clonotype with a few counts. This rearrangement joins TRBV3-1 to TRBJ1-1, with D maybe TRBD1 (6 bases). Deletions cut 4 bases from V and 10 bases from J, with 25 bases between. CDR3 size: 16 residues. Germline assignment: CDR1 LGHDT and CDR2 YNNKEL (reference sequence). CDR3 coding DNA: TGTGCCAGCAGCCCCCGGGGGTTAGAGGGGGTAAGTGGAGCTTTCTTT. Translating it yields CASSPRGLEGVSGAFF.

For the CDR3, the DNA is TGTGCCAGCAGCCTTACTAGCGGGAGTGTAAATGAGCAGTTCTTC. It encodes CASSLTSGSVNEQFF. The rearrangement links TRBV7-3 to TRBJ2-1; TRBD2 agrees at 11 bases. Germline V CDR1 and CDR2: SGHTA, FQGTGA. Germline trimming cut 5 bases from V and 7 bases from J; bases unmatched to any gene: 7. The length of the CDR3 is 15 residues.

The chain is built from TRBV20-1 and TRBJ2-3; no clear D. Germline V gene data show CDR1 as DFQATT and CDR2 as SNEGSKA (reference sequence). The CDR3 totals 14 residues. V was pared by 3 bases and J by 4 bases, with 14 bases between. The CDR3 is CSASRPLRADTQYF. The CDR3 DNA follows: TGCAGTGCTAGCCGCCCGCTAAGGGCAGATACGCAGTATTTT.

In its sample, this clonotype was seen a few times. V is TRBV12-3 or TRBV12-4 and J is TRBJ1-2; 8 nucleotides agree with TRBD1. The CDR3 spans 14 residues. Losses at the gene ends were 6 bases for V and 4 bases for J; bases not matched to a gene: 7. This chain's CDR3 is CASRADRAAYGYTF. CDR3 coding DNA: TGTGCCAGCAGAGCGGACAGGGCGGCCTATGGCTACACCTTC.

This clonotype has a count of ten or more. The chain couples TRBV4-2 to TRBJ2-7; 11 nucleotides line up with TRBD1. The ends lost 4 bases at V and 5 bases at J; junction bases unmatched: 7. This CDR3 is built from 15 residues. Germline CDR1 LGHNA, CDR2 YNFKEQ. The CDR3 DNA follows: TGTGCCAGCAGCCCCTGGGACAGGGGGTATGACGAGCAGTACTTC. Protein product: CASSPWDRGYDEQYF.

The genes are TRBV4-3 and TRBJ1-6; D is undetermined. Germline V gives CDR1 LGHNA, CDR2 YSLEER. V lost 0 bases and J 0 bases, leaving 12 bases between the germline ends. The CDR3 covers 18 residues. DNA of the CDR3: TGCGCCAGCAGCCAAGAGGTGACGGGGAGCTCCTATAATTCACCCCTCCACTTT. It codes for CASSQEVTGSSYNSPLHF.

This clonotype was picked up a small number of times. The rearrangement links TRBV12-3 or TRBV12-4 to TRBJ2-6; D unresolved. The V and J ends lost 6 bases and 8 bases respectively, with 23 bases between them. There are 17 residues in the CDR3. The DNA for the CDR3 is TGTGCCAGCAGCGGTGATGGCTCCGACACCTGGCCCAACGTCCTGACTTTC. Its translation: CASSGDGSDTWPNVLTF.

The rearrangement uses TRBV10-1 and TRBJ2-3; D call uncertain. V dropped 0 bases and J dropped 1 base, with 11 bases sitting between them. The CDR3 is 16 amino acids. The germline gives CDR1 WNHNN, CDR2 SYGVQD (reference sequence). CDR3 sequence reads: CASSESWPVGTDTQYF. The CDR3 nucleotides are TGCGCCAGCAGTGAGTCCTGGCCCGTGGGCACAGATACGCAGTATTTT.